The rows below give T cell receptor beta chains drawn from one sample of a study of blood T cell repertoires in COVID-19. Generated by immunoSEQ multiplex PCR, the TCRdb table keeps only in-frame clones and is missing some. The table shows around 230,000 clones, with roughly 79% occurring only once. Source material: PBMCs or T cells enriched from blood (not recorded which). The receptor source for this set is a man aged 35-49 years who had recovered from COVID-19. The CDR3 runs from the conserved cysteine through the conserved F or W. The D gene is left open where the match is weak. Clone size, where shown, is once, few, many, or a class for clones that have expanded.

v_gene	d_gene	j_gene	len	abundance	CDR3aa	CDR3nt
TRBV12-1	NA	TRBJ1-3	16	NA	CASSFDGRGAGNTIYF	TGTGCCAGCAGCTTTGATGGGCGGGGGGCAGGAAACACCATATATTTT
TRBV7-3	NA	TRBJ2-2	16	NA	CASSNPPGHRGGELFF	TGTGCCAGCAGCAACCCCCCGGGACATCGGGGTGGGGAGCTGTTTTTT
TRBV11-2	NA	TRBJ2-7	15	NA	CASSSLTGRGPEQYF	TGTGCCAGCAGCTCTCTTACAGGGAGAGGGCCCGAGCAGTACTTC
TRBV9	TRBD1	TRBJ1-2	15	NA	CASSPGDRVDYGYTF	TGTGCCAGCAGCCCAGGGGACAGGGTGGACTATGGCTACACCTTC
TRBV5-1	NA	TRBJ2-1	15	NA	CASSSLGTNYNEQFF	TGCGCCAGCAGCTCGCTAGGGACAAATTACAATGAGCAGTTCTTC
TRBV4-2	NA	TRBJ2-3	14	NA	CASSQATSTDTQYF	TGTGCCAGCAGCCAAGCGACTTCCACAGATACGCAGTATTTT
TRBV7-8	TRBD2	TRBJ2-2	18	NA	CASSSSSRTSRYTGELFF	TGTGCCAGCAGCTCCTCCTCAAGGACTAGCCGATACACCGGGGAGCTGTTTTTT
TRBV4-2	TRBD2	TRBJ2-1	16	NA	CASSPRLSGSYNEQFF	TGTGCCAGCAGCCCACGACTTAGCGGGAGCTACAATGAGCAGTTCTTC
TRBV27	TRBD1	TRBJ1-6	14	NA	CASRKQGRDSPLHF	TGTGCCAGCAGGAAACAGGGGCGTGATTCACCCCTCCACTTT
TRBV9	NA	TRBJ1-1	15	NA	CASSVAGGVNTEAFF	TGTGCCAGCAGCGTAGCAGGAGGGGTGAACACTGAAGCTTTCTTT
TRBV19	NA	TRBJ2-7	13	NA	CASSILASSEQYF	TGTGCCAGTAGTATTCTAGCGTCGTCCGAGCAGTACTTC
TRBV6-2/TRBV6-3	NA	TRBJ2-3	14	NA	CASSHLSGTDTQYF	TGTGCCAGCAGCCACTTATCCGGCACAGATACGCAGTATTTT
TRBV11-2	NA	TRBJ2-7	17	once	CASSLVFSSWSSYEQYF	TGTGCCAGCAGCCTAGTTTTTTCTTCGTGGAGCTCCTACGAGCAGTACTTC
TRBV20-1	NA	TRBJ1-4	11	NA	CSVAVLEKLFF	TGCAGTGTAGCCGTATTAGAGAAACTGTTTTTT
TRBV4-3	TRBD1	TRBJ1-1	14	NA	CASSQVVAGGEAFF	TGCGCCAGCAGCCAAGTAGTTGCAGGGGGTGAAGCTTTCTTT
TRBV9	NA	TRBJ1-5	15	NA	CASSSYPGLNQPQHF	TGTGCCAGCAGTTCTTACCCGGGACTTAATCAGCCCCAGCATTTT
TRBV6-2/TRBV6-3	NA	TRBJ1-2	14	once	CASSPAGEGYGYTF	TGTGCCAGCAGTCCAGCCGGGGAGGGCTATGGCTACACCTTC